These 17 T cell receptor beta chains came from one sample sequenced in a study of blood T cell repertoires in COVID-19. TCRdb's copy holds only in-frame clones and misses some; the assay was immunoSEQ multiplex PCR. Counted here are some 210,000 clones, around 90% occurring once; the ten biggest clones make up 10%. The sample taken for sequencing was PBMCs or T cells enriched from blood (not recorded which). These receptors were taken from a man aged 18 to 29 with acute COVID-19.

The CDR3 here is CASSEPSGRAFQFF. DNA for the CDR3: TGCGCCAGCAGTGAGCCTAGCGGGAGGGCATTTCAGTTCTTC. V gene TRBV10-2 combines with J gene TRBJ2-1; 12 bases are a match to TRBD2. V trimming: 2 bases; J trimming: 13 bases; junction bases outside the gene matches: 6. The CDR3 is 14 amino acids. Germline V gene lookup returns CDR1 WSHSY and CDR2 SAAADI.

The chain joins TRBV7-2 to TRBJ1-1, with 8 bases matching TRBD1. V gave up 7 bases and J gave up 3 bases; unmatched junction bases: 10. The CDR3 contains 15 residues. Per germline, CDR1 SGHTA and CDR2 FQGNSA. The CDR3 is CASTRTGTSDTEAFF. The CDR3 DNA sequence: TGTGCCAGCACACGGACAGGGACGTCGGACACTGAAGCTTTCTTT. The full variable domain, with the rest looked up from reference TRBV7-2 and TRBJ1-1, is GAGVSQSPSNKVTEKGKDVELRCDPISGHTALYWYRQSLGQGLEFLIYFQGNSAPDKSGLPSDRFSAERTGGSVSTLTIQRTQQEDSAVYLCASTRTGTSDTEAFFGQGTRLTVV.

This clone appeared once. This chain joins TRBV28 and TRBJ2-5; D is uncertain. The CDR3 length is 12 residues. Germline lookup yields CDR1 MDHEN and CDR2 SYDVKM. V was cut by 5 bases and J by 4 bases, with 8 bases left in between. CDR3 DNA sequence: TGTGCCAGCAGTGGTTACGGAGAGACCCAGTACTTC. It is translated as CASSGYGETQYF. Full variable domain (missing parts from reference TRBV28 and TRBJ2-5): DVKVTQSSRYLVKRTGEKVFLECVQDMDHENMFWYRQDPGLGLRLIYFSYDVKMKEKGDIPEGYSVSREKKERFSLILESASTNQTSMYLCASSGYGETQYFGPGTRLLVL.

This chain links TRBV6-4 with TRBJ2-3; 8 bases fit TRBD2. V shed 3 bases and J 4 bases; nucleotides not matched to a gene: 6. CDR3 length equals 15 residues. Germline loops: CDR1 MRHNA, CDR2 SNTAGT. The CDR3 region is CASSEKAGDADTQYF. The CDR3 nucleotides are TGTGCCAGCAGTGAGAAAGCGGGAGACGCAGATACGCAGTATTTT.

The DNA for the CDR3 is TGCGCTAGCCGACGAGTGGGACTCGACAATGAGCAGTTCTTC. This codes for CASRRVGLDNEQFF. The chain employs TRBV5-1 and TRBJ2-1; D is possibly TRBD2 (6 bases). The CDR3 is 14 residues long. Germline V gene sequence: CDR1 SGHRS, CDR2 YFSETQ.

The V gene is TRBV28, the J gene TRBJ2-7; D may be TRBD2 (5 bases). Germline V gene sequence: CDR1 MDHEN, CDR2 SYDVKM. This CDR3 spans 17 amino acids. Trimming stripped 3 bases from V and 2 bases from J, with 20 bases between. The CDR3 loop is CASSFPLRGSSPYEQYF. CDR3 nucleotides: TGTGCCAGCAGTTTCCCATTACGAGGGAGTTCCCCCTACGAGCAGTACTTC. The full variable domain, with the rest looked up from reference TRBV28 and TRBJ2-7, is DVKVTQSSRYLVKRTGEKVFLECVQDMDHENMFWYRQDPGLGLRLIYFSYDVKMKEKGDIPEGYSVSREKKERFSLILESASTNQTSMYLCASSFPLRGSSPYEQYFGPGTRLTVT.

CDR3 protein: CASSLSEADTQYF. CDR3 DNA sequence: TGTGCCAGCAGCTTATCGGAGGCAGATACGCAGTATTTT. This chain links TRBV7-2 with TRBJ2-3; maybe TRBD2 (5 bases). Germline V gene data show CDR1 as SGHTA and CDR2 as FQGNSA. V lost 2 bases and J lost 4, with 7 bases in between. This CDR3 spans 13 amino acids.

In its sample, this clone was seen a few times. The V and J genes are TRBV29-1 and TRBJ2-7, with D perhaps TRBD1 (6 bases). CDR1 and CDR2 (germline): SQVTM, ANQGSEA. V lost 7 bases and J lost 0, with 10 bases in between. There are 12 residues in the CDR3. CDR3 sequence: CSATGSSYEQYF. The DNA for the CDR3 is TGCAGCGCTACAGGGAGCTCCTACGAGCAGTACTTC.

The chain uses TRBV14 and TRBJ1-2; the D is unclear. Deletions cut 6 bases from V and 5 bases from J, with 10 bases between. This CDR3 region has 12 residues. The germline V gene encodes CDR1 SGHDN and CDR2 FVKESK. The CDR3 loop reads CASSNVQYGYTF. DNA of the CDR3: TGTGCCAGCAGTAACGTTCAGTATGGCTACACCTTC.

The rearrangement links TRBV19 to TRBJ2-1, with D tentatively TRBD1 (5 bases). The CDR3 covers 15 residues. Germline loops: CDR1 LNHDA, CDR2 SQIVND (reference sequence). V was clipped by 2 bases and J by 6 bases, with 14 bases between them. This chain's CDR3 is CASSIQAGSLNEQFF. The CDR3 nucleotides are TGTGCCAGTAGTATACAGGCAGGGTCACTCAATGAGCAGTTCTTC. The whole variable domain, remainder taken from reference TRBV19 and TRBJ2-1, is DGGITQSPKYLFRKEGQNVTLSCEQNLNHDAMYWYRQDPGQGLRLIYYSQIVNDFQKGDIAEGYSVSREKKESFPLTVTSAQKNPTAFYLCASSIQAGSLNEQFFGPGTRLTVL.

This chain links TRBV6-5 with TRBJ1-5; 7 nucleotides match TRBD1. Germline V gene sequence: CDR1 MNHEY, CDR2 SVGAGI. Germline trimming cut 7 bases from V and 6 bases from J; bases unmatched to any gene: 6. This CDR3 has 13 amino acids. For the CDR3, the DNA is TGTGCCAGCACCGACAGGGAAGGTCAGCCCCAGCATTTT. This translates into CASTDREGQPQHF.

The rearrangement links TRBV7-3 to TRBJ2-1; 9 bases are shared with TRBD2. Germline assignment: CDR1 SGHTA and CDR2 FQGTGA. This CDR3 has 18 amino acids. Trimming cost V 3 bases and J 8 bases; bases outside gene matches: 17. The CDR3 spells CASSLFSWEGLAHHEQFF. The CDR3 DNA reads TGTGCCAGCAGCTTGTTCTCCTGGGAGGGACTAGCCCACCATGAGCAGTTCTTC.

The chain's CDR3 is CASSPSGDSTGELFF. The CDR3, as DNA: TGTGCCAGTAGCCCTAGCGGAGACAGCACCGGGGAGCTGTTTTTT. The chain carries TRBV19 and TRBJ2-2; 7 bases are a match to TRBD2. The CDR3 length is 15 residues. With 6 bases clipped from V and 4 bases from J, the junction kept 8 bases outside the gene matches. Germline loops: CDR1 LNHDA, CDR2 SQIVND (reference sequence).

The chain has TRBV24-1 and TRBJ1-5; maybe TRBD1 (5 bases). Germline V gives CDR1 KGHDR, CDR2 SFDVKD. The V and J ends lost 4 bases and 0 bases respectively, with 12 bases between them. The CDR3 length is 16 residues. CDR3 in DNA: TGTGCCACCAGTGACTCACAGGAATTTAGCAATCAGCCCCAGCATTTT. It translates to CATSDSQEFSNQPQHF.

The table lists this clone with a few counts. The chain joins TRBV5-6 to TRBJ1-6; D remains ambiguous. The CDR3 is 15 amino acids. V gave up 2 bases and J gave up 6 bases, with 12 bases separating them. The germline V gene encodes CDR1 SGHDT and CDR2 YYEEEE. The CDR3 coding sequence is TGTGCCAGCAGCTTATTAGGGAGGGCTAATTCACCCCTCCACTTT. This codes for CASSLLGRANSPLHF.

V and J are TRBV25-1 and TRBJ1-1; D remains ambiguous. The CDR3 sequence is 15 residues long. V shed 6 bases and J shed 4 bases, with 18 bases lying between them. Per germline, CDR1 MGHDK and CDR2 SYGVNS. Here the CDR3 DNA reads TGTGCCAGCAGCTATTCCGCAACCGGGAGCACTGAAGCTTTCTTT. This translates into CASSYSATGSTEAFF. The full variable domain, in which reference TRBV25-1 and TRBJ1-1 provide the parts outside the CDR3, is EADIYQTPRYLVIGTGKKITLECSQTMGHDKMYWYQQDPGMELHLIHYSYGVNSTEKGDLSSESTVSRIRTEHFPLTLESARPSHTSQYLCASSYSATGSTEAFFGQGTRLTVV.

The chain recombines TRBV13 with TRBJ1-3; 8 bases map to TRBD1. This CDR3 is built from 15 residues. Germline V gene sequence: CDR1 PRHDT, CDR2 FYEKMQ (reference sequence). Trimming removed 4 bases from V and 7 bases from J; junction bases left unmatched: 9. The CDR3 protein is CASSSVWTGLNTIYF. The CDR3 region has the DNA TGTGCCAGCAGCTCTGTCTGGACAGGGCTTAACACCATATATTTT.